These 12 T cell receptor beta chains were all obtained from the same sample, sequenced in a study of beta chain features in type 1 diabetes. Expressed TCRB transcripts were sequenced, since all the RNA that had been isolated was reverse transcribed. Some clones are missing from TCRdb's copy, which holds only in-frame ones; the method was immunoSEQ multiplex PCR. The data contain roughly 450,000 clones, approximately 15% of them seen just once; the ten biggest clones take up around 0.039%. Sequencing input: naive CD4+ T cells from blood. The receptor set was obtained from a man aged 30 to 39 in good health.

The rearrangement joins TRBV19 to TRBJ1-2, with D uncertain. Deletions cut 5 bases from V and 8 bases from J, with 21 bases between. Germline assignment: CDR1 LNHDA and CDR2 SQIVND (reference sequence). This CDR3 spans 15 amino acids. This chain's CDR3 is CASSLSSTNALGYTF. The CDR3 DNA follows: TGTGCCAGTAGTCTATCGAGCACAAACGCCTTGGGCTACACCTTC.

The chain carries TRBV6-1 and TRBJ2-3, with D perhaps TRBD1 (5 bases). V was trimmed by 7 bases and J by 0 bases, leaving 11 bases between them. CDR3 length: 14 amino acids. Germline V CDR1 and CDR2: MNHNS, SASEGT. The CDR3 DNA follows: TGTGCCAGCATTTGGGGCCGAAGCACAGATACGCAGTATTTT. Protein product: CASIWGRSTDTQYF.

V usage is TRBV18 and J usage is TRBJ2-3, with no clear D. V gave up 6 bases and J gave up 0 bases, with 10 bases separating them. The CDR3 covers 14 residues. Looked up from germline, CDR1 is KGHSH and CDR2 is LQKENI. The CDR3 region is CASSPQISTDTQYF. The CDR3 nucleotides are TGTGCCAGCTCGCCCCAGATTAGCACAGATACGCAGTATTTT.

This chain uses TRBV6-5 with TRBJ2-5; 8 bases are shared with TRBD1. This CDR3 comprises 16 residues. With V trimmed by 2 bases and J by 7 bases, 12 bases remained unmatched. Germline V gene data show CDR1 as MNHEY and CDR2 as SVGAGI. CDR3 sequence reads: CASSYSRQGAKGTQYF. The CDR3 nucleotides read TGTGCCAGCAGTTACAGTCGCCAGGGGGCGAAGGGGACCCAGTACTTC.

This chain uses TRBV4-3 with TRBJ1-5, with 8 bases fitting TRBD1. Germline-derived CDR1 and CDR2 are LGHNA and YSLEER. Trimming at V came to 0 bases and at J to 7 bases, leaving 5 bases not matched to a gene. CDR3 size: 15 residues. CDR3 protein: CASSQDGQGTQPQHF. The CDR3 bases are TGCGCCAGCAGCCAAGATGGACAGGGTACCCAGCCCCAGCATTTT.

The chain uses TRBV25-1 and TRBJ2-5, with a possible D match to TRBD2 (7 bases). This CDR3 is built from 15 residues. CDR1 is MGHDK, CDR2 SYGVNS, per germline. The V and J ends lost 3 bases and 2 bases respectively, with 13 bases between them. For the CDR3, the DNA is TGTGCCAGCAGTGATGGGGGGGCAATTCAAGAGACCCAGTACTTC. It encodes CASSDGGAIQETQYF.

This clone was seen a handful of times. The chain is built from TRBV29-1 and TRBJ1-2, with 8 bases that match TRBD1. This CDR3 has 13 amino acids. J gave up 4 bases and V 4 bases, and 5 bases lay outside the gene matches. Germline V lookup: CDR1 SQVTM, CDR2 ANQGSEA. The CDR3 region has the DNA TGCAGCGTTGCGGTGACAGGGGCCTATGGCTACACCTTC. As protein: CSVAVTGAYGYTF.

The chain combines TRBV7-2 with TRBJ2-2; 8 nucleotides match TRBD2. Per the germline V gene, CDR1 is SGHTA and CDR2 is FQGNSA. The ends lost 7 bases at V and 8 bases at J; junction bases unmatched: 9. This CDR3 region has 14 residues. In nucleotides, the CDR3 is TGTGCCAGCAAAAGCGGGAGTGGGCCTGGGGAGCTGTTTTTT. Translated: CASKSGSGPGELFF. The full variable domain, rest sourced from reference TRBV7-2 and TRBJ2-2, is GAGVSQSPSNKVTEKGKDVELRCDPISGHTALYWYRQSLGQGLEFLIYFQGNSAPDKSGLPSDRFSAERTGGSVSTLTIQRTQQEDSAVYLCASKSGSGPGELFFGEGSRLTVL.

This chain links TRBV7-9 with TRBJ1-2; 7 bases align to TRBD1. The CDR3 is made up of 15 amino acids. Germline V gene lookup returns CDR1 SEHNR and CDR2 FQNEAQ (reference sequence). J gave up 5 bases and V 6 bases, and 12 bases lay outside the gene matches. CDR3 region: CASRGIRDSRYGYTF. The CDR3 region has the DNA TGTGCCAGCAGGGGAATCCGGGACAGCCGTTATGGCTACACCTTC.

This clone was detected a few times. The V and J genes are TRBV7-9 and TRBJ2-1, with 11 positions matching TRBD1. Trimming removed 1 base from V and 8 bases from J; junction bases left unmatched: 1. Looked up from germline, CDR1 is SEHNR and CDR2 is FQNEAQ (reference sequence). The CDR3 runs to 14 residues. The CDR3 spells CASSLGTGGDEQFF. The CDR3, as DNA: TGTGCCAGCAGCTTAGGGACAGGGGGCGATGAGCAGTTCTTC.

This clone was seen a few times. The V call is TRBV15, the J call TRBJ2-7; tentatively, D is TRBD1 or TRBD2 (5 bases each). The germline V gene has CDR1 LNHNV and CDR2 YYDKDF (reference sequence). The CDR3 extends over 16 amino acids. Between the trimmed V and J ends, which lost 0 bases and 3 bases, there was a span of 15 bases. As DNA, the CDR3 is TGTGCCACCAGCAGAGAGATGGGACGGATGAGCTACGAGCAGTACTTC. Translated, it gives CATSREMGRMSYEQYF.

This clone was picked up many times. This rearrangement joins TRBV30 to TRBJ2-5, with 9 bases identical to TRBD2. Germline-derived CDR1 and CDR2 are GTSNPN and SVGIG (reference sequence). There are 17 residues in the CDR3. After removal of 1 base from V and 3 bases from J, the junction contained 12 bases not matched to a gene. The CDR3 nucleotides read TGTGCCTGGAGTGCTGACAAGGGGGCTAGCGGGGAAGAGACCCAGTACTTC. Translation gives CAWSADKGASGEETQYF.